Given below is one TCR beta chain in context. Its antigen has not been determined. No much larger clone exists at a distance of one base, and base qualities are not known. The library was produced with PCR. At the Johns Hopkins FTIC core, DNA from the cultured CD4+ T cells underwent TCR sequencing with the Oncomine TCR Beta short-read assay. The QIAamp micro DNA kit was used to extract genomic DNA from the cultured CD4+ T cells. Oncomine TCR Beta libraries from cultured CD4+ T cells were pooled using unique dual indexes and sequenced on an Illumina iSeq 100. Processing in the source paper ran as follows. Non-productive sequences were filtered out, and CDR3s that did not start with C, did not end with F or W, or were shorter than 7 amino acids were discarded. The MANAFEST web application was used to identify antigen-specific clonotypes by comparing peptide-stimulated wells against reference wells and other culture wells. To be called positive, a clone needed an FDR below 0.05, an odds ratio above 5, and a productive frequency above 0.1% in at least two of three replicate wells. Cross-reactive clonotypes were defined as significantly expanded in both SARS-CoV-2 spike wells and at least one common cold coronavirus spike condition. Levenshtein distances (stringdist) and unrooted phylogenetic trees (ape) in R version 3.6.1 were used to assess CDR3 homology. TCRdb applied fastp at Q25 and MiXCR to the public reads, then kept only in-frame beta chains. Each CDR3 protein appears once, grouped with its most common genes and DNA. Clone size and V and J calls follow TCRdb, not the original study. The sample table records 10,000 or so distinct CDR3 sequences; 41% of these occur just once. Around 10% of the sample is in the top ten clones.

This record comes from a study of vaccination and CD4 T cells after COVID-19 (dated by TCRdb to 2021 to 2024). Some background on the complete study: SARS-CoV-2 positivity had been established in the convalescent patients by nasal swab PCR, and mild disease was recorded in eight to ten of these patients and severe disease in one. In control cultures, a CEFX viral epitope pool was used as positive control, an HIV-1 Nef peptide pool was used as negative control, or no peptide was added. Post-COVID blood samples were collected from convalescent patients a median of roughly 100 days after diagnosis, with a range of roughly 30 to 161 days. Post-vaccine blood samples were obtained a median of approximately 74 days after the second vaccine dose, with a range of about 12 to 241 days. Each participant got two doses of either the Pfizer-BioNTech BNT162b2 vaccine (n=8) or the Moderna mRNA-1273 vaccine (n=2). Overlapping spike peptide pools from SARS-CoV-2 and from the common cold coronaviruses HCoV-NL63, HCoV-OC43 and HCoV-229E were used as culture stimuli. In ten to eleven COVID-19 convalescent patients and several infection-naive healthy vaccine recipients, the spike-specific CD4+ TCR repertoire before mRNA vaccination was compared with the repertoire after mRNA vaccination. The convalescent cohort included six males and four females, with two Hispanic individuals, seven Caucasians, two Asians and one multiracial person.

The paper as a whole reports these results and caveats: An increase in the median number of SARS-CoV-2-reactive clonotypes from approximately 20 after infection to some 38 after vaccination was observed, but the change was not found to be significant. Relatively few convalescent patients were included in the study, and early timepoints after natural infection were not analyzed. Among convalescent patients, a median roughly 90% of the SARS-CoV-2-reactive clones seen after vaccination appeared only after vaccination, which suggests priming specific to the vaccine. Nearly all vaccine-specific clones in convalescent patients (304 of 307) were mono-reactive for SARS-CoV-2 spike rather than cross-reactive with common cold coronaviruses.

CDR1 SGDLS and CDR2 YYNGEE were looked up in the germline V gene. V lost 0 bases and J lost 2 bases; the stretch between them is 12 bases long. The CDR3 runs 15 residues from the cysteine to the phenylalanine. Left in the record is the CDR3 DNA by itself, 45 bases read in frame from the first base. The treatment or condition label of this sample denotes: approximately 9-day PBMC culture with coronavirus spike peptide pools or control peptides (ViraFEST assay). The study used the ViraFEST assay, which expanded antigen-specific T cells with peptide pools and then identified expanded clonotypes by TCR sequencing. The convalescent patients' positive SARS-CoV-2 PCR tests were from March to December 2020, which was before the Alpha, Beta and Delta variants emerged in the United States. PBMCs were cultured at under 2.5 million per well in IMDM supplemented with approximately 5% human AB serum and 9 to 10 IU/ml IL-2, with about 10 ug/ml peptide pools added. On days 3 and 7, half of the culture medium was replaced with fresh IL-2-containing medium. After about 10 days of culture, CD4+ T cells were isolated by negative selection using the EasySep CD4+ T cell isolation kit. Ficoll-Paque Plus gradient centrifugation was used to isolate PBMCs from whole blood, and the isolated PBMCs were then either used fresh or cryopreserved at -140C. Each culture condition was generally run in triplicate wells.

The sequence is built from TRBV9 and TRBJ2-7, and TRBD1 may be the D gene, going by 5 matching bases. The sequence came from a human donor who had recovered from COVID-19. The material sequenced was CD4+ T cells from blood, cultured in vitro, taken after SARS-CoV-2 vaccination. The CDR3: CASSVDPGSPYEQYF. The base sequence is TGTGCCAGCAGCGTAGACCCAGGGTCCCCCTACGAGCAGTACTTC.